The T cell receptor (beta chain) described here comes from a study of metastatic and nonmetastatic thyroid tumors. At the level of the study: Repertoires of blood and of tissue (tumor or nodule) from malignant and benign thyroid patients were compared. General observations from the study: Malignant thyroid tumors reportedly exceeded benign nodules significantly in TCR beta diversity, with the difference appearing in blood and tumor.

Patients underwent thyroid surgery, and none had received any treatment before it. In the original analysis: Built for papillary thyroid cancer, a distant-metastasis classifier drew on CDR3 differences across clinicopathological groups. TCRdb reanalyzed the PCR reads with MiXCR. The authors' filters were not applied to this entry. Among about 39,000 clones listed, 9.5% to 13% were seen once. The CDR3 has 15 amino acids. Trimming removed 2 bases from V and 6 bases from J, with 16 bases in between. Germline V lookup: CDR1 SGHNT, CDR2 YENEEA. This clone was seen at least ten times. The antigen remains undetermined.

V usage is TRBV11-3 and J usage is TRBJ1-2, with D perhaps TRBD1 (5 bases). Sequencing used blood. The source of this sequence is a male donor with papillary thyroid cancer or a benign thyroid nodule (not recorded which). Some clones in this sample may be carry-over from other donors' samples. The CDR3 region is CASSLRGREEDGYTF. For the CDR3, the DNA is TGTGCCAGCAGCTTAAGGGGCAGGGAGGAGGATGGCTACACCTTC.